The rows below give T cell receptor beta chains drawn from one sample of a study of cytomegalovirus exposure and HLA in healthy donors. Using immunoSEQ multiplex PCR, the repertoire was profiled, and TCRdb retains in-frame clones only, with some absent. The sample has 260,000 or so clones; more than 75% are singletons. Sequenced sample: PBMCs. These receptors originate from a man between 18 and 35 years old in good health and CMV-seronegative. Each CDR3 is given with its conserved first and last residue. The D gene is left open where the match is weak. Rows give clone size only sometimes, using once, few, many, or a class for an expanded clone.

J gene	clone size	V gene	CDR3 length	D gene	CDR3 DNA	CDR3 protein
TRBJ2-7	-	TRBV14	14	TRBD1	TGTGCCAGCAGCAGGGACAGGATCCCCTACGAGCAGTACTTC	CASSRDRIPYEQYF
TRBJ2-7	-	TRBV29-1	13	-	TGCAGCGTTGATTTGGCGGACTCCTACGAGCAGTACTTC	CSVDLADSYEQYF
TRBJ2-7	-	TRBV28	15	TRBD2	TGTGCCAGCAGTTTGGGGGGACTAGCGGCGTACGAGCAGTACTTC	CASSLGGLAAYEQYF
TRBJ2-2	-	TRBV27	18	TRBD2	TGTGCCAGCCGCCCCGGGACTAGCGGGAGGGCTGGCACCGGGGAGCTGTTTTTT	CASRPGTSGRAGTGELFF
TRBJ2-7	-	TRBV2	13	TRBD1	TGTGCCAGCAGGTGGGGACAGGCCTACGAGCAGTACTTC	CASRWGQAYEQYF
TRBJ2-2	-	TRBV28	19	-	TGTGCCAGCAGTCTCCGACAGGCCTATACCCCCGCGAACACCGGGGAGCTGTTTTTT	CASSLRQAYTPANTGELFF
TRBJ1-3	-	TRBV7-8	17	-	TGTGCCAGCAGCTTAGCGCCCGAGGGCGAAGCCGGAAACACCATATATTTT	CASSLAPEGEAGNTIYF
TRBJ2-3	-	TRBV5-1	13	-	TGCGCCAGCAGCTTGAAGAGAACAGATACGCAGTATTTT	CASSLKRTDTQYF
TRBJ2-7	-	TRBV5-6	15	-	TGTGCCAGCAGCCCTGGCCGGACAGACTCCTACGAGCAGTACTTC	CASSPGRTDSYEQYF
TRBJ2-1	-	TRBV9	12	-	TGTGCCAGCAGCGTATCGCGGGGTGAGCAGTTCTTC	CASSVSRGEQFF
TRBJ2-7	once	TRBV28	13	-	TGTGCCAGCAAAATAGGTGGCGGATACGAGCAGTACTTC	CASKIGGGYEQYF
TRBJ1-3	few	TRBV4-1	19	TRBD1	TGCGCCAGCAGCCAAGCATTCGAGACCGGGACAGGGTCTGGAAACACCATATATTTT	CASSQAFETGTGSGNTIYF
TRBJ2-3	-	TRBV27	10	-	TGTGCCAGGACACCTTTAATGCAGTATTTT	CARTPLMQYF
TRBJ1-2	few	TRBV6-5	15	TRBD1	TGTGCCAGCAGTCGCCGACAGGGGGCCGACTATGGCTACACCTTC	CASSRRQGADYGYTF
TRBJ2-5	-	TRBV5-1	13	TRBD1	TGCGCCAGCAATAAGGGGGCACAAGAGACCCAGTACTTC	CASNKGAQETQYF
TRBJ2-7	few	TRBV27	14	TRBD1	TGTGCCAGCAGTCCCGGGACAGGGGGGTACGAGCAGTACTTC	CASSPGTGGYEQYF
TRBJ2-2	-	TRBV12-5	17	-	TGTGCTAGTGGTCAAGTCATTTCACCAGCGAACACCGGGGAGCTGTTTTTT	CASGQVISPANTGELFF
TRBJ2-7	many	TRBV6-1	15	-	TGTGCCAGCAGTGTGGACGACGGGGGGCTAAGCGAGCAGTACTTC	CASSVDDGGLSEQYF
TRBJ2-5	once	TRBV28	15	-	TGTGCCAGCAGTGGATGGGGCGGTCTGGGAGAGACCCAGTACTTC	CASSGWGGLGETQYF
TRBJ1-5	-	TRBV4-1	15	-	TGCGCCAGCAGCCAAGATGTGGCAGGGCCTCAGCCCCAGCATTTT	CASSQDVAGPQPQHF
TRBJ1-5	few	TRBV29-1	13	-	TGCAGCGTTGGTGAGAATAGCAATCAGCCCCAGCATTTT	CSVGENSNQPQHF
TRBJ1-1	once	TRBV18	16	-	TGTGCCAGCTCACCCATCTTGGGGCAATGGAACACTGAAGCTTTCTTT	CASSPILGQWNTEAFF
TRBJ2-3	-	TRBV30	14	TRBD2	TGTGCCTGGACGCGGGCTAGCGGGACAGATACGCAGTATTTT	CAWTRASGTDTQYF
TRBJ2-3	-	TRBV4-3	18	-	TGCGCCAGCAGCCAAGATCCTCCGTTCGGCACCAGCGCAGATACGCAGTATTTT	CASSQDPPFGTSADTQYF